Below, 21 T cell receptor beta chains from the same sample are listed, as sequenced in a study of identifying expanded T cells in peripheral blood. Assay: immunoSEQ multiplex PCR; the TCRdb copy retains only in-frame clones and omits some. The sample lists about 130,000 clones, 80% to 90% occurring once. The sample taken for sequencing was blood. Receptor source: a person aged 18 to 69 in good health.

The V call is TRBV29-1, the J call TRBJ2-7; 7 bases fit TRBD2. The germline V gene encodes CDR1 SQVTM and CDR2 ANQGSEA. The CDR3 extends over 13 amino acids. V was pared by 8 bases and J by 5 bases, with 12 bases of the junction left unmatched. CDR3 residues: CSIRGAGYDEQYF. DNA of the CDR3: TGCAGCATCCGGGGAGCGGGGTATGACGAGCAGTACTTC.

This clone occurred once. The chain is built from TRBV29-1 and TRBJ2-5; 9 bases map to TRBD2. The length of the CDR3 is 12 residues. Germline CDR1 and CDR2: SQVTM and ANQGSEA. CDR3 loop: CGGREGRETQYF. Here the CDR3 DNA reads TGCGGCGGGCGGGAGGGCCGGGAGACCCAGTACTTC.

CDR3 in amino acids: CASSLRDRGTRNTIYF. CDR3 DNA: TGTGCCAGCAGTTTGAGGGACAGGGGAACAAGAAACACCATATATTTT. The chain carries TRBV28 and TRBJ1-3, with 10 bases identical to TRBD1. Trimming took 3 bases from V and 5 from J; bases not matched to a gene: 7. Germline CDR1 reads MDHEN; CDR2 reads SYDVKM. CDR3 length equals 16 residues.

Here the CDR3 DNA reads TGTGCCAGCAGCTGGGGACTAGCGGGAGGAGGAGAGACCCAGTACTTC. It encodes CASSWGLAGGGETQYF. This chain links TRBV7-8 with TRBJ2-5; 15 bases are shared with TRBD2. CDR3 size: 16 residues. Trimming cost V 4 bases and J 4 bases; bases outside gene matches: 4. Germline CDR1 reads SGHVS; CDR2 reads FQNEAQ. The variable domain in full, with the rest retrieved from reference TRBV7-8 and TRBJ2-5, is GAGVSQSPRYKVAKRGQDVALRCDPISGHVSLFWYQQALGQGPEFLTYFQNEAQLDKSGLPSDRFFAERPEGSVSTLKIQRTQQEDSAVYLCASSWGLAGGGETQYFGPGTRLLVL.

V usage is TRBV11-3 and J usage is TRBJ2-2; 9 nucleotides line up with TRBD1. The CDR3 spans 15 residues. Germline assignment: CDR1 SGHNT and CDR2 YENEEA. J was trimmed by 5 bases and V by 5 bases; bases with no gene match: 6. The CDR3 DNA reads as TGTGCCAGCAGCCAGAGACAGGGGGGAACCGGGGAGCTGTTTTTT. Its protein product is CASSQRQGGTGELFF.

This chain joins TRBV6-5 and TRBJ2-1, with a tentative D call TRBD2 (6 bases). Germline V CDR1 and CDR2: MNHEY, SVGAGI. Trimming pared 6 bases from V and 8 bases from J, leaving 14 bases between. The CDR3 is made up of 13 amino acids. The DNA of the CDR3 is TGTGCCAGCAGAACCGGGACTGGGGATGAGCAGTTCTTC. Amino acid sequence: CASRTGTGDEQFF.

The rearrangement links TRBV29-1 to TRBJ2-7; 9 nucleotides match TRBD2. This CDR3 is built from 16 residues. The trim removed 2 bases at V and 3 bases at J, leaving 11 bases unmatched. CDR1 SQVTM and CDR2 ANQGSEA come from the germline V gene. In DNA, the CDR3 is TGCAGCGTTGAATGGGGGGAGACTAGCGGATTCTACGAGCAGTACTTC. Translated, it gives CSVEWGETSGFYEQYF.

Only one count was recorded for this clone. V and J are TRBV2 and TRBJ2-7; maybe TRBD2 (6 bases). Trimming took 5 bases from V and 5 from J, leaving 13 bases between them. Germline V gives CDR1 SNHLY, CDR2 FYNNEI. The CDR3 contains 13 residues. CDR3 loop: CASSREYRDEQYF. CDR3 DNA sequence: TGTGCCAGCAGTCGGGAGTACCGGGACGAGCAGTACTTC.

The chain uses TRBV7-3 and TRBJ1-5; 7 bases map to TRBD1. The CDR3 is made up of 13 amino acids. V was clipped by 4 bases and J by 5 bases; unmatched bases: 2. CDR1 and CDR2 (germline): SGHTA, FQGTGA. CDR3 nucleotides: TGTGCCAGCAGCTCCGGGACAGATCAGCCCCAGCATTTT. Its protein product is CASSSGTDQPQHF.

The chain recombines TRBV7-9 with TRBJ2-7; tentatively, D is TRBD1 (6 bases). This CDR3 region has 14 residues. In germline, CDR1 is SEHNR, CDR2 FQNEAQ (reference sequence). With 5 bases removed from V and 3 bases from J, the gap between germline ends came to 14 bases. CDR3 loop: CASSADSTLYEQYF. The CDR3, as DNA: TGTGCCAGCAGCGCGGACAGCACGCTCTACGAGCAGTACTTC.

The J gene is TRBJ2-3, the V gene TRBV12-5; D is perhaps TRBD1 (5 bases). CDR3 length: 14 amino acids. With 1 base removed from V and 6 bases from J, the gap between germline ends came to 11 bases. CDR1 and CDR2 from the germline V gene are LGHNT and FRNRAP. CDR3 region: CASGLGSYRDTQYF. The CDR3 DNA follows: TGTGCTAGTGGTTTGGGGTCGTACAGGGATACGCAGTATTTT.

In nucleotides, the CDR3 is TGTGCCAGCAGCCTATACAGGGGTAGCTCTGGAAACACCATATATTTT. As protein: CASSLYRGSSGNTIYF. The rearrangement links TRBV7-9 to TRBJ1-3, with TRBD1 matching 7 bases. In germline, CDR1 is SEHNR, CDR2 FQNEAQ (reference sequence). Trimming cost V 5 bases and J 0 bases; bases outside gene matches: 7. The CDR3 covers 16 residues.

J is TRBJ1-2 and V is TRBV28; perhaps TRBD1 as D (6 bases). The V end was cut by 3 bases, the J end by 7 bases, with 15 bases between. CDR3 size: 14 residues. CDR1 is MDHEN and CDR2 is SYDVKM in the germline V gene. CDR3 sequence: CASSFSWTATGYTF. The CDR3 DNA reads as TGTGCCAGCAGTTTTTCGTGGACAGCCACTGGCTACACCTTC.

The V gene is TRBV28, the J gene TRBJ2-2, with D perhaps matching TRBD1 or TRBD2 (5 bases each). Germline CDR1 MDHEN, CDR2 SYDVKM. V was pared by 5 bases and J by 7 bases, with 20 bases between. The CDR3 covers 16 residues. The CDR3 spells CASSMAGAVWVGELFF. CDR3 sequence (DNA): TGTGCCAGCAGTATGGCCGGGGCAGTTTGGGTCGGGGAGCTGTTTTTT.

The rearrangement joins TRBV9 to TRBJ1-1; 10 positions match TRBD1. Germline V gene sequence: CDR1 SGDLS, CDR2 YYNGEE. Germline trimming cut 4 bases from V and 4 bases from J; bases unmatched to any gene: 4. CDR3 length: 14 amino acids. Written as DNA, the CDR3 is TGTGCCAGCAGCCCTCGGACAGGGGGCACTGAAGCTTTCTTT. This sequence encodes CASSPRTGGTEAFF.

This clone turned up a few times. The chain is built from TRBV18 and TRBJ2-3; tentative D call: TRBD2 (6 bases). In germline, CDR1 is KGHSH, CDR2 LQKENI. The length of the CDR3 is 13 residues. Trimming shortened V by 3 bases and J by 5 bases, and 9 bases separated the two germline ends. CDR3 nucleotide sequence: TGTGCCAGCTCACCGCGGGGTTTAGATACGCAGTATTTT. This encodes CASSPRGLDTQYF.

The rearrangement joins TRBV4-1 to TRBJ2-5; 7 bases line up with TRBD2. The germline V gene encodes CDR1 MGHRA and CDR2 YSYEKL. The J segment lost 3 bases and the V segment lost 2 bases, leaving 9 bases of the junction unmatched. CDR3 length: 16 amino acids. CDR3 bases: TGCGCCAGCAGCCAACGAGGAAATGGGGGGGAAGAGACCCAGTACTTC. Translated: CASSQRGNGGEETQYF.

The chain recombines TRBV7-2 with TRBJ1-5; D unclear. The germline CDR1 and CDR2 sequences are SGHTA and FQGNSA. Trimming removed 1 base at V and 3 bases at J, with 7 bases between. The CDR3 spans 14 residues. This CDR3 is CASSLEQNNQPQHF. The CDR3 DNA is TGTGCCAGCAGCTTAGAACAGAACAATCAGCCCCAGCATTTT.

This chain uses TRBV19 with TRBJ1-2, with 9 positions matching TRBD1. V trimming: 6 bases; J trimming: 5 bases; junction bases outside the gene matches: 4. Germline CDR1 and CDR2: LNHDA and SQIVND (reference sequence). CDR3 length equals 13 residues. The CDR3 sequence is CASSTGTGYGYTF. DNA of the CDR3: TGTGCCAGTAGCACAGGGACAGGGTATGGCTACACCTTC.

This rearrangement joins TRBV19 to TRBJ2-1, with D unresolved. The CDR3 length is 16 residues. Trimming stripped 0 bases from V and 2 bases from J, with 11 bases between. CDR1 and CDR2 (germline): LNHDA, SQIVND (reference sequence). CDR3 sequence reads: CASSIDAENPYNEQFF. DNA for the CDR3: TGTGCCAGTAGTATAGATGCGGAGAACCCCTACAATGAGCAGTTCTTC. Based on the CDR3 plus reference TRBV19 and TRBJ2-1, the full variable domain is DGGITQSPKYLFRKEGQNVTLSCEQNLNHDAMYWYRQDPGQGLRLIYYSQIVNDFQKGDIAEGYSVSREKKESFPLTVTSAQKNPTAFYLCASSIDAENPYNEQFFGPGTRLTVL.

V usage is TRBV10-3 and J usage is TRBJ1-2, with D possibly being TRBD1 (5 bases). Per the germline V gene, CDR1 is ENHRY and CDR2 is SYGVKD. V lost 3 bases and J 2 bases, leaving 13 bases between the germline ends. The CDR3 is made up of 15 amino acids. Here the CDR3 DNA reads TGTGCCATCAGTGATTGGGGACCGACGAACTATGGCTACACCTTC. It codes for CAISDWGPTNYGYTF.